A single sample gave rise to the 10 T cell receptor beta chains below, sequenced in a study of shared clonotypes between healthy human individuals. Assay: immunoSEQ multiplex PCR; the TCRdb copy retains only in-frame clones and omits some. The repertoire holds about 480,000 clones, with 79% as singletons. Sample: PBMCs. The receptors shown here come from a woman in her 40s in good health. Some clones in this sample may be carry-over from other donors' samples.

V and J are TRBV5-4 and TRBJ2-3, with 9 bases matching TRBD2. With 3 bases clipped from V and 2 bases from J, the junction kept 7 bases outside the gene matches. Looked up from germline, CDR1 is SGHNT and CDR2 is YYREEE (reference sequence). The CDR3 is 16 amino acids. The CDR3 protein is CASSSAGGRNTDTQYF. The CDR3 DNA is TGTGCCAGCAGCTCCGCGGGAGGGCGGAACACAGATACGCAGTATTTT.

The rearrangement joins TRBV4-1 to TRBJ2-7; the D gene is possibly TRBD2 (6 bases). The germline CDR1 and CDR2 sequences are MGHRA and YSYEKL. The CDR3 sequence is 13 residues long. The V end lost 2 bases, the J end lost 7 bases, and 12 bases lay between the germline ends. The CDR3 sequence: CASSQTGGREQYF. The CDR3 DNA follows: TGCGCCAGCAGCCAAACCGGGGGAAGGGAGCAGTACTTC.

This clone showed up just once. The J gene is TRBJ2-1, the V gene TRBV6-4; tentatively, D is TRBD2 (6 bases). The CDR3 spans 21 residues. Trimming removed 2 bases at V and 0 bases at J, with 26 bases between. Germline V gene lookup returns CDR1 MRHNA and CDR2 SNTAGT. CDR3 DNA sequence: TGTGCCAGCAGTGACCCCCAGAGGTTCAGACGGGGAGGAAGCTCCTACAATGAGCAGTTCTTC. This translates into CASSDPQRFRRGGSSYNEQFF.

The chain has TRBV11-2 and TRBJ2-5; TRBD2 matches at 10 bases. Germline values: CDR1 SGHAT, CDR2 FQNNGV. CDR3 size: 17 residues. V trimming: 5 bases; J trimming: 5 bases; junction bases outside the gene matches: 14. The CDR3: CASSPRGPSGSGETQYF. The CDR3 region has the DNA TGTGCCAGCAGCCCACGGGGGCCTAGCGGGAGCGGGGAGACCCAGTACTTC.

The chain couples TRBV28 to TRBJ1-4; the D is unclear. Trimming stripped 6 bases from V and 7 bases from J, with 12 bases between. CDR3 length equals 13 residues. CDR1 MDHEN and CDR2 SYDVKM come from the germline V gene. The CDR3 protein is CASRVVSGEKLFF. The CDR3 DNA is TGTGCCAGCAGGGTGGTTTCAGGTGAAAAACTGTTTTTT. Supplemented by reference TRBV28 and TRBJ1-4, the full variable domain reads DVKVTQSSRYLVKRTGEKVFLECVQDMDHENMFWYRQDPGLGLRLIYFSYDVKMKEKGDIPEGYSVSREKKERFSLILESASTNQTSMYLCASRVVSGEKLFFGSGTQLSVL.

The chain recombines TRBV5-1 with TRBJ2-7; D unresolved. CDR3 length: 14 amino acids. V shed 4 bases and J shed 3 bases, with 14 bases lying between them. Per germline, CDR1 SGHRS and CDR2 YFSETQ. This chain's CDR3 is CASSRTAADYEQYF. The CDR3 region has the DNA TGCGCCAGCAGCCGGACCGCGGCAGACTACGAGCAGTACTTC.

This CDR3 is CASSPGQVYREQYF. In DNA form, the CDR3 reads TGTGCCAGCAGCCCGGGACAGGTTTATCGCGAGCAGTACTTC. The chain couples TRBV7-2 to TRBJ2-7, with 8 bases fitting TRBD1. Germline lookup yields CDR1 SGHTA and CDR2 FQGNSA. The CDR3 has 14 amino acids. The V gene end was trimmed by 5 bases and the J gene end by 6 bases; junction bases not matched to a gene: 9.

This chain connects TRBV27 to TRBJ2-3, with 9 bases that match TRBD2. V shed 2 bases and J 2 bases; nucleotides not matched to a gene: 8. The germline V gene encodes CDR1 MNHEY and CDR2 SMNVEV (reference sequence). CDR3 length equals 17 residues. In DNA, the CDR3 is TGTGCCAGCAGTTTACGAGCGGGAGGTCCAATCACAGATACGCAGTATTTT. This translates into CASSLRAGGPITDTQYF.

This clone was detected only once. DNA for the CDR3: TGTGCCAGCAGTACCCGGGACAGGGGAATTGGTAAGGTGGAGCCCCAGCATTTT. Translation: CASSTRDRGIGKVEPQHF. The chain links TRBV27 to TRBJ1-5; 10 bases align to TRBD1. The CDR3 consists of 18 residues. Germline V gives CDR1 MNHEY, CDR2 SMNVEV (reference sequence). The V gene end was trimmed by 5 bases and the J gene end by 8 bases; junction bases not matched to a gene: 18.

This chain connects TRBV28 to TRBJ2-1; unclear D gene. V dropped 1 base and J dropped 5 bases, with 6 bases sitting between them. This CDR3 spans 13 amino acids. Germline-derived CDR1 and CDR2 are MDHEN and SYDVKM. The CDR3, as DNA: TGTGCCAGCAGTTTATCCGGGCACAATGAGCAGTTCTTC. As protein: CASSLSGHNEQFF.